The T cell receptor (beta chain) described here comes from a study of CD8 T cells in Susac syndrome. Study-level results: That the number of individuals in its TCR sequencing and HLA analysis was relatively small was acknowledged by the study.

The authors carried out high-throughput sequencing of TCR beta. They applied it to CD8+ and CD4+ T cells obtained from blood. TEMRA cells underwent FACS enrichment and CD8+ and CD4+ T cells underwent negative isolation. Comment on this clonotype: Its specificity is unknown.

RNA amounts of roughly 0.5 to 1 ug underwent reverse transcription with random hexamers. The TCR beta CDR3 was amplified by immunoSEQ multiplex PCR across 54 Vbeta, 13 Jbeta. TCRdb recomputed calls from the immunoSEQ multiplex PCR reads with MiXCR, one row per CDR3 protein. The sample consists of more than 95,000 distinct CDR3 sequences, approximately 96% of them appearing once. The CDR3 length is 13 residues. Looked up from germline, CDR1 is SGHRS and CDR2 is YFSETQ. Trimming stripped 4 bases from V and 4 bases from J, with 9 bases between. The TCR was taken from a human donor in good health. Input material: CD4+ T cells from PBMCs. This chain connects TRBV5-1 to TRBJ2-1; tentatively, D is TRBD2 (6 bases). CDR3 sequence: CASSQEGYNEQFF. CDR3 nucleotides: TGCGCCAGCAGCCAGGAGGGGTACAATGAGCAGTTCTTC. The full variable domain, completed using reference TRBV5-1 and TRBJ2-1, is KAGVTQTPRYLIKTRGQQVTLSCSPISGHRSVSWYQQTPGQGLQFLFEYFSETQRNKGNFPGRFSGRQFSNSRSEMNVSTLELGDSALYLCASSQEGYNEQFFGPGTRLTVL.